The next 18 T cell receptor beta chains were all read from a single sample in a study of T cell responses to AZD1222 COVID-19 vaccine. Profiled with immunoSEQ multiplex PCR; TCRdb holds only in-frame clones, not every one. This table has fewer than 150,000 clones, about nine tenths appearing once. The input for sequencing was peripheral blood, taken on day 0 of AZD1222 vaccination. These receptors came from an adult in good health.

The CDR3 reads CASSRLAGVTGELFF. Here the CDR3 DNA reads TGTGCCAGCAGTCGACTAGCGGGGGTCACCGGGGAGCTGTTTTTT. The rearrangement uses TRBV6-2 or TRBV6-3 and TRBJ2-2; 12 nucleotides line up with TRBD2. This CDR3 is 15 amino acids long. Germline CDR1 and CDR2: MNHEY and SVGEGT. V was clipped by 5 bases and J by 4 bases; unmatched bases: 2.

This clone has more than one count but fewer than ten. The V and J genes are TRBV29-1 and TRBJ1-2, with D perhaps matching TRBD1 (6 bases). Trimming stripped 7 bases from V and 9 bases from J, with 18 bases between. The CDR3 sequence is 12 residues long. Germline CDR1 reads SQVTM; CDR2 reads ANQGSEA. The CDR3 spells CSAHRGGSSYTF. The CDR3 DNA reads TGCAGCGCCCACCGAGGGGGGTCTAGCTACACCTTC.

V and J are TRBV7-2 and TRBJ2-7, with TRBD1 matching over 10 bases. From germline, CDR1 is SGHTA and CDR2 FQGNSA. The CDR3 is made up of 16 amino acids. The V and J ends lost 5 bases and 2 bases, in that order; junction bases with no gene match: 9. Here the CDR3 reads CASSPTDRGRPYEQYF. The CDR3 nucleotides read TGTGCCAGCAGCCCCACGGACAGGGGGAGACCCTACGAGCAGTACTTC.

The rearrangement uses TRBV6-1 and TRBJ1-2; TRBD1 might be the D (5 bases). V dropped 2 bases and J dropped 5 bases, with 18 bases sitting between them. Germline assignment: CDR1 MNHNS and CDR2 SASEGT. The CDR3 has 16 residues. The CDR3 here is CASSERGGAGGYGYTF. The CDR3 bases are TGTGCCAGCAGTGAACGAGGCGGGGCAGGTGGTTATGGCTACACCTTC.

The chain uses TRBV4-1 and TRBJ2-2, with 8 bases fitting TRBD1. From germline, CDR1 is MGHRA and CDR2 YSYEKL. V dropped 3 bases and J dropped 4; count of bases not matched to a gene: 1. The CDR3 is 14 amino acids. CDR3 amino acids: CASSHGQGTGELFF. CDR3 nucleotide sequence: TGCGCCAGCAGCCACGGACAGGGCACCGGGGAGCTGTTTTTT.

The rearrangement links TRBV11-2 to TRBJ1-4, with D tentatively TRBD1 (5 bases). V was cut by 5 bases and J by 12 bases, with 19 bases left in between. The CDR3 is 14 amino acids. Germline V CDR1 and CDR2: SGHAT, FQNNGV. CDR3 coding DNA: TGTGCCAGCAGCCCGACGGGGGGGGTGTTGGAACTGTTTTTT. It specifies CASSPTGGVLELFF.

The CDR3 reads CASSQSLGLSYGYTF. CDR3 bases: TGTGCCAGCAGCCAGTCTTTGGGCCTTAGCTATGGCTACACCTTC. V and J are TRBV3-1 (or the pseudogene TRBV3-2) and TRBJ1-2; D is undetermined. The CDR3 contains 15 residues. CDR1 and CDR2 from the germline V gene are LGHDT and YNNKEL (reference sequence). V was pared by 3 bases and J by 4 bases, with 15 bases between.

The CDR3 DNA follows: TGTGCCAGCAGCCCGGACAGGGGGCGGCCCTATGGCTACACCTTC. Translated: CASSPDRGRPYGYTF. This chain links TRBV7-2 with TRBJ1-2; 11 bases line up with TRBD1. CDR1 is SGHTA and CDR2 is FQGNSA in the germline V gene. This CDR3 has 15 amino acids. Trimming cost V 5 bases and J 4 bases; bases outside gene matches: 6.

V usage is TRBV25-1 and J usage is TRBJ2-3; the D gene could be TRBD1 or TRBD2 (7 bases each). The V gene's germline CDR1 is MGHDK and CDR2 SYGVNS. The CDR3 is 17 residues long. Trimming removed 1 base from V and 6 bases from J, with 20 bases in between. In DNA, the CDR3 is TGTGCCAGCAGTGAATTCAGGGGGGGAATCTCTACGGATACGCAGTATTTT. Translated, it gives CASSEFRGGISTDTQYF.

J is TRBJ1-1 and V is TRBV18; no reliable D call. With 2 bases removed from V and 11 bases from J, the gap between germline ends came to 18 bases. Germline V gives CDR1 KGHSH, CDR2 LQKENI. The CDR3 loop spans 14 amino acids. CDR3 loop: CASSPVTAEVGAFF. Written as DNA, the CDR3 is TGTGCCAGCTCACCAGTAACGGCCGAAGTGGGGGCTTTCTTT. Using reference TRBV18 and TRBJ1-1 for the parts outside the CDR3, the full variable domain is NAGVMQNPRHLVRRRGQEARLRCSPMKGHSHVYWYRQLPEEGLKFMVYLQKENIIDESGMPKERFSAEFPKEGPSILRIQQVVRGDSAAYFCASSPVTAEVGAFFGQGTRLTVV.

The chain uses TRBV6-5 and TRBJ1-1; D may be TRBD1 (5 bases). Trimming stripped 7 bases from V and 8 bases from J, with 20 bases between. The CDR3 sequence is 14 residues long. Germline CDR1 reads MNHEY; CDR2 reads SVGAGI. CDR3 loop: CASTRTGAWREAFF. The DNA of the CDR3 is TGTGCCAGCACCAGAACCGGGGCTTGGCGAGAAGCTTTCTTT.

The chain links TRBV6-5 to TRBJ2-7, with 9 bases identical to TRBD1. CDR1 MNHEY and CDR2 SVGAGI come from the germline V gene. V was clipped by 7 bases and J by 4 bases; unmatched bases: 8. The CDR3 sequence is 14 residues long. The CDR3 region has the DNA TGTGCCAGCAATGCCGGGACAGGGATATACGAGCAGTACTTC. It translates to CASNAGTGIYEQYF.

The chain links TRBV15 to TRBJ2-5; D gene uncertain. Trimming stripped 3 bases from V and 10 bases from J, with 18 bases between. There are 14 residues in the CDR3. Germline CDR1 LNHNV, CDR2 YYDKDF (reference sequence). CDR3 sequence reads: CATSRGRLAWDQYF. The CDR3, as DNA: TGTGCCACCAGCAGGGGCAGGCTTGCTTGGGACCAGTACTTC.

The chain is built from TRBV2 and TRBJ2-2, with D unresolved. Germline V CDR1 and CDR2: SNHLY, FYNNEI. The CDR3 contains 16 residues. V was pared by 3 bases and J by 5 bases, with 16 bases between. For the CDR3, the DNA is TGTGCCAGCAGTGATTCTCGGGTTTTTGGGACCGGGGAGCTGTTTTTT. This encodes CASSDSRVFGTGELFF. Filled out from reference TRBV2 and TRBJ2-2, the complete variable domain reads EPEVTQTPSHQVTQMGQEVILRCVPISNHLYFYWYRQILGQKVEFLVSFYNNEISEKSEIFDDQFSVERPDGSNFTLKIRSTKLEDSAMYFCASSDSRVFGTGELFFGEGSRLTVL.

V usage is TRBV7-2 and J usage is TRBJ2-3, with TRBD2 matching 7 bases. V lost 1 base and J lost 7; bases outside the gene matches: 11. The germline CDR1 and CDR2 sequences are SGHTA and FQGNSA. This CDR3 spans 16 amino acids. The CDR3 coding sequence is TGTGCCAGCAGCTTAGGGGGGGGTAGCGGACAAAATACGCAGTATTTT. This sequence encodes CASSLGGGSGQNTQYF.

The chain combines TRBV9 with TRBJ2-6; D not certain. The V and J ends lost 4 bases and 1 base respectively, with 6 bases between them. The CDR3 has 14 residues. CDR1 is SGDLS and CDR2 is YYNGEE in the germline V gene. Here the CDR3 DNA reads TGTGCCAGCAGCCTTTATTCTGGGGCCAACGTCCTGACTTTC. Translated: CASSLYSGANVLTF.

The rearrangement joins TRBV2 to TRBJ2-7, with no clear D. The CDR3 runs 11 residues. Germline values: CDR1 SNHLY, CDR2 FYNNEI. V was trimmed by 6 bases and J by 5 bases, leaving 8 bases between them. CDR3 loop: CASSPQNEQYF. The CDR3 bases are TGTGCCAGCAGCCCCCAGAACGAGCAGTACTTC. Supplemented by reference TRBV2 and TRBJ2-7, the full variable domain reads EPEVTQTPSHQVTQMGQEVILRCVPISNHLYFYWYRQILGQKVEFLVSFYNNEISEKSEIFDDQFSVERPDGSNFTLKIRSTKLEDSAMYFCASSPQNEQYFGPGTRLTVT.

This chain connects TRBV11-2 to TRBJ2-5; possibly TRBD1 or TRBD2 for D (6 bases each). Trimming shortened V by 5 bases and J by 1 base, and 11 bases separated the two germline ends. The CDR3 spans 14 residues. The germline gives CDR1 SGHAT, CDR2 FQNNGV. This CDR3 reads CASSQGTSQETQYF. CDR3 DNA sequence: TGTGCCAGCAGCCAGGGGACTTCCCAAGAGACCCAGTACTTC.